The 10 T cell receptor beta chains presented below share a single source sample, sequenced in a study of cytomegalovirus exposure and HLA in healthy donors. Method: immunoSEQ multiplex PCR; TCRdb's copy keeps in-frame clones and lacks some. The data show roughly 180,000 clones, approximately 86% seen once. Sequencing was performed on PBMCs. Every receptor here comes from a man aged 25-40 years in good health and CMV-seropositive.

The chain employs TRBV12-5 and TRBJ2-5; 10 bases are shared with TRBD1. This CDR3 comprises 14 residues. Losses at the gene ends were 6 bases for V and 5 bases for J; bases not matched to a gene: 6. The germline V gene has CDR1 LGHNT and CDR2 FRNRAP. Written as DNA, the CDR3 is TGTGCTAGTGGAAGACAGGGGGCCGGGGAGACCCAGTACTTC. Its protein product is CASGRQGAGETQYF.

This clone was found a few times. The chain combines TRBV7-9 with TRBJ1-6; D is perhaps TRBD1 (5 bases). V lost 4 bases and J 10 bases, leaving 17 bases between the germline ends. Germline CDR1 reads SEHNR; CDR2 reads FQNEAQ (reference sequence). The length of the CDR3 is 15 residues. This CDR3 reads CASSSGDPGGSPLHF. In DNA form, the CDR3 reads TGTGCCAGCAGCTCGGGGGACCCTGGGGGGTCACCCCTCCACTTT.

This clone was counted a few times. The gene calls are TRBV4-3 and TRBJ2-7; D not certain. Looked up from germline, CDR1 is LGHNA and CDR2 is YSLEER. V lost 0 bases to trimming and J lost 2 bases, with 11 bases between them. The CDR3 spans 15 residues. The CDR3 sequence is CASSQEVGRAYEQYF. CDR3 DNA sequence: TGCGCCAGCAGCCAAGAGGTTGGCAGAGCCTACGAGCAGTACTTC.

V and J are TRBV29-1 and TRBJ2-2; 9 nucleotides align to TRBD1. Germline-derived CDR1 and CDR2 are SQVTM and ANQGSEA. V shed 6 bases, J shed 7 bases, and the junction held 12 bases outside the gene matches. CDR3 size: 15 residues. This chain's CDR3 is CSVPGTGKFGGELFF. CDR3 nucleotides: TGCAGCGTGCCCGGGACAGGGAAATTTGGCGGGGAGCTGTTTTTT.

This chain joins TRBV5-1 and TRBJ2-2; D tentatively reads TRBD1 or TRBD2 (6 bases each). This CDR3 contains 14 residues. Germline CDR1 SGHRS, CDR2 YFSETQ. Trimming stripped 1 base from V and 4 bases from J, with 8 bases between. The CDR3 here is CASSLKGGTGELFF. The CDR3 nucleotides read TGCGCCAGCAGCTTGAAGGGGGGCACCGGGGAGCTGTTTTTT.

The chain couples TRBV30 to TRBJ2-1; tentative D call: TRBD2 (6 bases). CDR1 and CDR2 from the germline V gene are GTSNPN and SVGIG (reference sequence). V lost 4 bases and J lost 5, with 9 bases in between. The CDR3 is 12 residues long. The DNA of the CDR3 is TGTGCCTGGAACCGGGGGAACAATGAGCAGTTCTTC. As protein: CAWNRGNNEQFF.

V is TRBV27 and J is TRBJ2-3; no firm D call. In germline, CDR1 is MNHEY, CDR2 SMNVEV (reference sequence). Trimming left V 5 bases short and J 0 bases short, with 6 bases between. This CDR3 region has 13 residues. The chain's CDR3 is CASSRASTDTQYF. The CDR3 bases are TGTGCCAGCAGTAGAGCTAGCACAGATACGCAGTATTTT.

Concerning this clone itself: The same CDR3 is also encoded by other DNA sequences in this sample. This chain links TRBV6-5 with TRBJ1-1, with 7 bases matching TRBD1. Germline assignment: CDR1 MNHEY and CDR2 SVGAGI. The junction had 4 bases not matched to a gene; V was cut back by 5 bases and J by 4 bases. This CDR3 has 13 amino acids. CDR3 residues: CASSQGQATEAFF. CDR3 bases: TGTGCCAGCAGTCAAGGACAGGCCACTGAAGCTTTCTTT.

The chain links TRBV5-1 to TRBJ2-6, with D hard to call. V was pared by 2 bases and J by 0 bases, with 12 bases between. CDR3 length: 17 amino acids. The germline V gene has CDR1 SGHRS and CDR2 YFSETQ. The CDR3 loop reads CASSFTLGSSGANVLTF. The CDR3 coding sequence is TGCGCCAGCAGCTTTACCTTGGGAAGCTCTGGGGCCAACGTCCTGACTTTC.

This clone appeared a single time. V usage is TRBV18 and J usage is TRBJ2-1; weak D call: TRBD1 (5 bases). The V and J ends lost 0 bases and 10 bases respectively, with 10 bases between them. This CDR3 has 13 amino acids. Germline CDR1 is KGHSH and CDR2 is LQKENI. As DNA, the CDR3 is TGTGCCAGCTCACCACCTCAGGGTGGGGAGCAGTTCTTC. It codes for CASSPPQGGEQFF.